Detailed here is one T cell receptor beta chain. Categorization into cohorts depended on clinical history that participants reported. Two consecutive negative NP/OP PCR tests, clearance, or resolved symptoms defined Cohort 3 recovery. V was clipped by 6 bases and J by 8 bases; unmatched bases: 9. CDR1 SGHRS and CDR2 YFSETQ come from the germline V gene. This CDR3 comprises 13 residues. The source of the sample is a study of blood T cell repertoires in COVID-19. Study context: In each case, the material was cDNA or gDNA derived from T cells, B-cell-depleted T cells, or PBMCs.

Profiled with immunoSEQ multiplex PCR; TCRdb holds only in-frame clones, not every one. The data contain about 130,000 clones, roughly 90% of them singletons. The chain combines TRBV5-1 with TRBJ1-1; 8 bases are a match to TRBD1. This TCR derives from a woman between 50 and 59 years old who had recovered from COVID-19. The sequenced sample was PBMCs or T cells enriched from blood (not recorded which). CDR3 residues: CASTWGDRTEAFF. CDR3 sequence (DNA): TGCGCCAGCACCTGGGGGGACAGGACAGAAGCTTTCTTT.